One and the same sample provided the 15 T cell receptor beta chains below, sequenced in a study of OX40 agonist ivuxolimab in advanced cancers. Clones were sequenced by immunoSEQ multiplex PCR, and TCRdb holds only the in-frame ones, with some missing. The sample contains some 80,000 clones, less than 90% of which appear only once. Source: CD4+ or CD8+ T cells sorted from blood, taken in a trial of the OX40 agonist ivuxolimab. All receptors come from an adult with an advanced solid tumor such as melanoma, head and neck, liver or kidney cancer.

This clone was found once. J is TRBJ1-2 and V is TRBV28; maybe TRBD1 (6 bases). V lost 2 bases and J 1 base, leaving 11 bases between the germline ends. The CDR3 consists of 15 residues. Per germline, CDR1 MDHEN and CDR2 SYDVKM. The CDR3 region is CASSLETGNNYGYTF. Written as DNA, the CDR3 is TGTGCCAGCAGTTTAGAAACAGGGAATAACTATGGCTACACCTTC.

V is TRBV18 and J is TRBJ1-2; weak D call: TRBD1 (6 bases). The CDR3 runs to 13 residues. Germline values: CDR1 KGHSH, CDR2 LQKENI. The V gene lost 6 bases and the J gene lost 7 bases, with 15 bases spanning the gap. The CDR3 spells CASSRTAESGYTF. As DNA, the CDR3 is TGTGCCAGCTCCAGGACAGCGGAGAGTGGCTACACCTTC. The complete variable domain, with remaining parts taken from reference TRBV18 and TRBJ1-2, reads NAGVMQNPRHLVRRRGQEARLRCSPMKGHSHVYWYRQLPEEGLKFMVYLQKENIIDESGMPKERFSAEFPKEGPSILRIQQVVRGDSAAYFCASSRTAESGYTFGSGTRLTVV.

The chain uses TRBV5-1 and TRBJ2-5, with 10 nucleotides matching TRBD1. Trimming at V came to 4 bases and at J to 2 bases, leaving 2 bases not matched to a gene. In germline, CDR1 is SGHRS, CDR2 YFSETQ. The length of the CDR3 is 14 residues. Here the CDR3 DNA reads TGCGCCAGCAGCGCGGGACAGGGGCAAGAGACCCAGTACTTC. Protein product: CASSAGQGQETQYF.

This clone was seen only a few times. The chain couples TRBV7-3 to TRBJ2-7, with D tentatively TRBD1 (5 bases). V dropped 0 bases and J dropped 3 bases, with 9 bases sitting between them. The CDR3 consists of 14 residues. Germline values: CDR1 SGHTA, CDR2 FQGTGA. CDR3 in amino acids: CASSLTQAYYEQYF. CDR3 nucleotides: TGTGCCAGCAGCTTAACACAGGCATACTACGAGCAGTACTTC.

The V gene is TRBV5-4, the J gene TRBJ1-2; tentative D call: TRBD1 (5 bases). The germline V gene has CDR1 SGHNT and CDR2 YYREEE (reference sequence). V lost 7 bases, J lost 4 bases, and 14 bases lay in between. The CDR3 extends over 13 amino acids. Written as DNA, the CDR3 is TGTGCCAGCGGCGATCGACAGACCTATGGCTACACCTTC. It codes for CASGDRQTYGYTF.

The chain carries TRBV27 and TRBJ2-7; 9 nucleotides align to TRBD1. Germline assignment: CDR1 MNHEY and CDR2 SMNVEV (reference sequence). V lost 6 bases, J lost 6 bases, and 15 bases stayed unmatched. This CDR3 contains 16 residues. This CDR3 reads CASRTDGTGRRSEQYF. The CDR3 nucleotides are TGTGCCAGCAGGACCGACGGGACAGGGCGGAGGAGCGAGCAGTACTTC.

The chain recombines TRBV30 with TRBJ1-6; D perhaps matches TRBD1 (5 bases). Germline V gene lookup returns CDR1 GTSNPN and CDR2 SVGIG (reference sequence). V was pared by 0 bases and J by 11 bases, with 8 bases between. The CDR3 spans 12 residues. CDR3 nucleotides: TGTGCCTGGAGTGTAAACAGGACACCCCTCCACTTT. Its translation: CAWSVNRTPLHF. Full variable domain (missing parts from reference TRBV30 and TRBJ1-6): SQTIHQWPATLVQPVGSPLSLECTVEGTSNPNLYWYRQAAGRGLQLLFYSVGIGQISSEVPQNLSASRPQDRQFILSSKKLLLSDSGFYLCAWSVNRTPLHFGNGTRLTVT.

J is TRBJ2-7 and V is TRBV7-3; TRBD1 is a possible D gene (6 bases). The CDR3 is 15 residues long. Germline lookup yields CDR1 SGHTA and CDR2 FQGTGA. Between the trimmed V and J ends, which lost 2 bases and 2 bases, there was a span of 13 bases. CDR3 sequence reads: CASSLGVQGPYEQYF. The CDR3 nucleotides read TGTGCCAGCAGCTTAGGGGTACAGGGTCCCTACGAGCAGTACTTC.

This sequence joins TRBV7-2 and TRBJ2-7; possible D gene TRBD1, 5 bases. The CDR3 loop spans 14 amino acids. With 3 bases removed from V and 2 bases from J, the gap between germline ends came to 11 bases. Germline CDR1 and CDR2: SGHTA and FQGNSA. Here the CDR3 reads CASSLFQGTYEQYF. CDR3 coding DNA: TGTGCCAGCAGCTTGTTTCAGGGAACCTACGAGCAGTACTTC. Filled out from reference TRBV7-2 and TRBJ2-7, the complete variable domain reads GAGVSQSPSNKVTEKGKDVELRCDPISGHTALYWYRQSLGQGLEFLIYFQGNSAPDKSGLPSDRFSAERTGGSVSTLTIQRTQQEDSAVYLCASSLFQGTYEQYFGPGTRLTVT.

The DNA of the CDR3 is TGTGCCAGCAGCCCTTTCACTGGGGCCAACGTCCTGACTTTC. Translating it yields CASSPFTGANVLTF. This chain connects TRBV7-3 to TRBJ2-6; D is unresolved. The germline V gene has CDR1 SGHTA and CDR2 FQGTGA. The CDR3 length is 14 residues. V gave up 5 bases and J gave up 2 bases, with 7 bases separating them.

Regarding this clone: Other DNA sequences in this specimen translate into the identical CDR3. The chain couples TRBV19 to TRBJ1-5; weak D call: TRBD1 (5 bases). V was clipped by 0 bases and J by 6 bases, with 6 bases between them. CDR1 is LNHDA, CDR2 SQIVND, per germline (reference sequence). The length of the CDR3 is 13 residues. The CDR3 reads CASSIEGRQPQHF. The CDR3 nucleotides read TGTGCCAGTAGTATAGAGGGGCGTCAGCCCCAGCATTTT.

The rearrangement joins TRBV5-1 to TRBJ2-3; the D call may be TRBD1 or TRBD2 (5 bases each). V lost 0 bases and J lost 10, with 12 bases in between. CDR1 is SGHRS and CDR2 is YFSETQ in the germline V gene. CDR3 size: 13 residues. CDR3 sequence: CASSLDGTRSQYF. CDR3 coding DNA: TGCGCCAGCAGCTTGGACGGGACGAGATCGCAGTATTTT.

This clone was picked up a small number of times. The CDR3 sequence is CASTRTGDNQPQHF. CDR3 coding DNA: TGTGCCAGTACCAGGACAGGAGACAATCAGCCCCAGCATTTT. The chain carries TRBV19 and TRBJ1-5; 7 bases line up with TRBD1. CDR3 length: 14 amino acids. Losses at the gene ends were 7 bases for V and 3 bases for J; bases not matched to a gene: 6. CDR1 and CDR2 from the germline V gene are LNHDA and SQIVND (reference sequence).

This chain uses TRBV29-1 with TRBJ2-7; D remains unclear. The CDR3 has 10 residues. Per the germline V gene, CDR1 is SQVTM and CDR2 is ANQGSEA. Trimming stripped 4 bases from V and 4 bases from J, with 5 bases between. CDR3 nucleotides: TGCAGCGTTGGAGATTACGAGCAGTACTTC. Translation gives CSVGDYEQYF.

This chain links TRBV6-5 with TRBJ2-2; D remains ambiguous. The CDR3 is 13 residues long. Per germline, CDR1 MNHEY and CDR2 SVGAGI. V was pared by 3 bases and J by 6 bases, with 8 bases between. CDR3 in amino acids: CASSYFAPGELFF. The CDR3 bases are TGTGCCAGCAGTTATTTTGCGCCCGGGGAGCTGTTTTTT.